A selection of T cell receptor beta chains follows, all from one sample in a study of T-cell reconstitution after alpha-beta-depleted transplantation in children. One entry per CDR3 protein results from TCRdb running MiXCR on the PCR reads. The repertoire consists of about 980,000 distinct CDR3 sequences, with about 29% occurring once and the leading ten covering 28%. Specimen: PBMCs, mostly from graft donor cells, collected 360 days after TCRalphabeta/CD19-depleted stem cell transplant. The receptor source for this set is a boy under two years old who had a stem cell transplant for SCID, so the T cells may come from the graft donor. Both conserved end residues are part of each CDR3. A D gene is named only where the DNA matches it firmly. Size tells how often a clone was seen (once, few, many) or the class of an expanded clone, and some rows leave it out.

v_gene	d_gene	j_gene	abundance	CDR3nt	CDR3aa
TRBV29-1	TRBD1	TRBJ2-3	.	TGCAGCGTTGAAGGACAGGGGGTAAAAGATACGCAGTATTTT	CSVEGQGVKDTQYF
TRBV11-2	.	TRBJ2-5	few	TGTGCCAGCAGCTTGTTGAGCCTAGAGACCCAGTACTTC	CASSLLSLETQYF
TRBV7-2	.	TRBJ2-3	.	TGTGCCAGCAGCTTATCTGGGGCTATTAGCACAGATACGCAGTATTTT	CASSLSGAISTDTQYF
TRBV2	.	TRBJ1-1	.	TGTGCCAGCAAGATGGAGGCGAACACTGAAGCTTTCTTT	CASKMEANTEAFF
TRBV30	.	TRBJ2-1	.	TGTGCCTGGAGTTCCATCCCTGAGCAGTTCTTC	CAWSSIPEQFF
TRBV7-9	TRBD2	TRBJ2-1	.	TGTGCCAGCAGCTTAGAGGGAGGGCTTGGCTCCTACAATGAGCAGTTCTTC	CASSLEGGLGSYNEQFF
TRBV14	TRBD1	TRBJ2-7	.	TGTGCCAGCAGCCAAGGCAGGGGGTATCCCTGGGAGCAGTACTTC	CASSQGRGYPWEQYF
TRBV4-1	TRBD1	TRBJ1-2	few	TGCGCCAGCAGCCCTTACTACCCAGGGGGAGATGGCTACACCTTC	CASSPYYPGGDGYTF
TRBV15	.	TRBJ1-1	few	TGTGCCACCAGCAGCCCCGGTTGGAACACTGAAGCTTTCTTT	CATSSPGWNTEAFF
TRBV10-3	.	TRBJ2-3	many	TGTGCCATCAGTGACCTGGCGGGGAGCACAGATACGCAGTATTTT	CAISDLAGSTDTQYF
TRBV3-1	.	TRBJ2-2	few	TGTGCCAGCAGCCAAGGGGGCGTTGGCACCGGGGAGCTGTTTTTT	CASSQGGVGTGELFF
TRBV5-1	.	TRBJ1-3	.	TGCGCCAGCAGCTTGGGGTCCCCCTCTGGAAACACCATATATTTT	CASSLGSPSGNTIYF
TRBV20-1	.	TRBJ1-1	few	TGCAGTGTCGAAGACCTCACTGAAGCTTTCTTT	CSVEDLTEAFF
TRBV11-2	.	TRBJ2-5	once	TGTGCCAGCAGCAGGGACACCCAAAAGGTGACCCAGTACTTC	CASSRDTQKVTQYF
TRBV20-1	TRBD1	TRBJ2-7	.	TGCAGTGCTAGAGAGGACAGGAGCTACGAGCAGTACTTC	CSAREDRSYEQYF
TRBV29-1	TRBD2	TRBJ2-3	few	TGCAGCGTGTTTCGGGGGGGCGTAGATACGCAGTATTTT	CSVFRGGVDTQYF
TRBV20-1	.	TRBJ2-3	.	TGCAGTGCTAGAGGCCTCGGACCGATCGGCACAGATACGCAGTATTTT	CSARGLGPIGTDTQYF
TRBV12-3/TRBV12-4	.	TRBJ1-1	.	TGTGCCAGCAAAACAGACATGAACACTGAAGCTTTCTTT	CASKTDMNTEAFF
TRBV4-1	TRBD1	TRBJ2-6	.	TGCGCCAGCAGCCAAACCGGGACAGGGGTAGGAGGGGCCAACGTCCTGACTTTC	CASSQTGTGVGGANVLTF
TRBV27	TRBD1	TRBJ1-6	.	TGTGCCAGCAGTATAACAGGGGCCGCTAATTCACCCCTCCACTTT	CASSITGAANSPLHF
TRBV28	.	TRBJ2-5	few	TGTGCCAGCAGTTTTTTTCGGGAGACCCAGTACTTC	CASSFFRETQYF
TRBV4-2	.	TRBJ2-3	few	TGTGCCAGCAGCCATCTTTCAGCCCGTGGGCCAGATACGCAGTATTTT	CASSHLSARGPDTQYF
TRBV5-1	.	TRBJ2-1	once	TGCGCCAGCAGCTTTACAGCCACCTACAATGAGCAGTTCTTC	CASSFTATYNEQFF